Shown below are 3 T cell receptor beta chains from a single sample sequenced in a study of cytomegalovirus exposure and HLA in healthy donors. PCR used 60 Vbeta primers and 13 Jbeta primers. The assay was immunoSEQ multiplex PCR, and TCRdb's table has in-frame clones only and misses some. The data show 150,000 to 200,000 clones, roughly 74% seen once. Sequencing was done on a sample of PBMCs. The origin of the receptors is a woman under 40 in good health and CMV-seropositive.

CDR3 sequence (DNA): TGTGCCAGCAGAGGCAGAACAGGCTACGAGCAGTACTTC. Protein product: CASRGRTGYEQYF. This sequence joins TRBV6-1 and TRBJ2-7; tentative D call: TRBD1 (5 bases). The CDR3 runs to 13 residues. Between the trimmed V and J ends, which lost 6 bases and 3 bases, there was a span of 12 bases. Germline loops: CDR1 MNHNS, CDR2 SASEGT.

This chain links TRBV5-8 with TRBJ1-5, with 8 nucleotides matching TRBD1. CDR3 length equals 16 residues. Germline CDR1 is SGHTS and CDR2 is YDEGEE. V shed 0 bases, J shed 3 bases, and the junction held 5 bases outside the gene matches. The CDR3 loop is CASSLEDRVPNQPQHF. The CDR3 coding sequence is TGTGCCAGCAGCTTGGAGGACAGGGTGCCCAATCAGCCCCAGCATTTT.

This chain uses TRBV6-5 with TRBJ1-6, with D hard to call. Trimming took off 2 bases at V and 7 bases at J, with 9 bases between the two ends. Germline V gene sequence: CDR1 MNHEY, CDR2 SVGAGI. This CDR3 comprises 14 residues. The CDR3 loop is CASSYQVYNSPLHF. Here the CDR3 DNA reads TGTGCCAGCAGTTACCAGGTGTACAATTCACCCCTCCACTTT.